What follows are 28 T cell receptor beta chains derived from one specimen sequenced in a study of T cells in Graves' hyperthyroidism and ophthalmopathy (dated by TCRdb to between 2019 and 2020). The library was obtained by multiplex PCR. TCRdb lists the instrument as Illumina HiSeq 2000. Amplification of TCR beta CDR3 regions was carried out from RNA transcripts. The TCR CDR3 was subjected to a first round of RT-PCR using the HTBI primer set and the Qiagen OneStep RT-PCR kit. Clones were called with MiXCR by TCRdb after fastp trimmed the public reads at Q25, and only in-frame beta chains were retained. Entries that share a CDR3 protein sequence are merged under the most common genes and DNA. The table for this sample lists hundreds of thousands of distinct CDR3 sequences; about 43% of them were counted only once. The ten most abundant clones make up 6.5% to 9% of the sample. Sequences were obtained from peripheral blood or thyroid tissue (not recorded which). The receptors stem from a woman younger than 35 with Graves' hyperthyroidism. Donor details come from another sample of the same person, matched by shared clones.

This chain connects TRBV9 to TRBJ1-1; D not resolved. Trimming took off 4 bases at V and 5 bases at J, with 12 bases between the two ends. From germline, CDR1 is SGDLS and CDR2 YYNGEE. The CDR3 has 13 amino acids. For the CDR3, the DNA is TGTGCCAGCAGCCAAGAAGGTTTGACTGAAGCTTTCTTT. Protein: CASSQEGLTEAFF.

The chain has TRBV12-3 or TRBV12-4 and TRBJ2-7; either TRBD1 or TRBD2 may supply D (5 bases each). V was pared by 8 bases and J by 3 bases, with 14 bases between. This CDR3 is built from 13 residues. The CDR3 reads CASPGATIYEQYF. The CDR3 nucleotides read TGTGCCAGCCCCGGGGCAACAATCTACGAGCAGTACTTC.

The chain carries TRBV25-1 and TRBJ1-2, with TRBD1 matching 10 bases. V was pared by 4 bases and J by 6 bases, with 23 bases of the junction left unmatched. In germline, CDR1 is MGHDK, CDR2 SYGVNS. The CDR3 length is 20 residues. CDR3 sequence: CASSGNKREDRGASRNGYTF. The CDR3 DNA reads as TGTGCCAGCAGTGGTAATAAGAGAGAGGACAGGGGGGCTAGTCGGAATGGCTACACCTTC.

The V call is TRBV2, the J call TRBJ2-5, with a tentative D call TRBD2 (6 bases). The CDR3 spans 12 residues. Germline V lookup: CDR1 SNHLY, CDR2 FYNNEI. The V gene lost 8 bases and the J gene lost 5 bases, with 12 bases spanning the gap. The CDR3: CASRGGMETQYF. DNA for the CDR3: TGTGCCAGCCGTGGAGGGATGGAGACCCAGTACTTC.

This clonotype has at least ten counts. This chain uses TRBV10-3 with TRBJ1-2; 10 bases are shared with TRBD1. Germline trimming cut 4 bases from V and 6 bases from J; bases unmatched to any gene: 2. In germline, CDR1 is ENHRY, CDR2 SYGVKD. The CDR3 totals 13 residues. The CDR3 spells CAISVGTGDGYTF. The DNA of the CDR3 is TGTGCCATCAGTGTTGGGACAGGGGATGGCTACACCTTC.

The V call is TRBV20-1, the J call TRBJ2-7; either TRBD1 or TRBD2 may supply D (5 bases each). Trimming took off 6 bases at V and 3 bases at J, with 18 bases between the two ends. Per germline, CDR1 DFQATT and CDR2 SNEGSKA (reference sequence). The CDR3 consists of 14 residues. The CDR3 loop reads CSANPGPHFYEQYF. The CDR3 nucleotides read TGCAGTGCAAATCCGGGACCCCACTTCTACGAGCAGTACTTC.

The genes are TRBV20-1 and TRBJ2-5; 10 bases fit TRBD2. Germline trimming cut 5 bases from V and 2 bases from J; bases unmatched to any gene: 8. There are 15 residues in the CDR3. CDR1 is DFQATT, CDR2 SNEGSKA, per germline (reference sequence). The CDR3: CSAPGLADLQETQYF. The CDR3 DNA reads TGCAGTGCTCCCGGACTAGCGGACCTTCAAGAGACCCAGTACTTC.

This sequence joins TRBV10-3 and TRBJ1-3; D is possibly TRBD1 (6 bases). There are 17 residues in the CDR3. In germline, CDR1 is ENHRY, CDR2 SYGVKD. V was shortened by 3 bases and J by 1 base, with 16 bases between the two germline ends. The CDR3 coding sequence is TGTGCCATCAGTGAAATTGGGGACACAGTTTCTGGAAACACCATATATTTT. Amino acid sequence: CAISEIGDTVSGNTIYF.

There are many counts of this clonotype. In nucleotides, the CDR3 is TGTGCCAGCTCACCAGGGCTAGAAGAGACCCAGTACTTC. As protein: CASSPGLEETQYF. The rearrangement joins TRBV7-9 to TRBJ2-5; D is perhaps TRBD1 (5 bases). Germline lookup yields CDR1 SEHNR and CDR2 FQNEAQ (reference sequence). Trimming removed 8 bases from V and 3 bases from J, with 13 bases in between. The CDR3 has 13 amino acids. Combining the CDR3 with reference TRBV7-9 and TRBJ2-5 gives the whole variable domain DTGVSQNPRHKITKRGQNVTFRCDPISEHNRLYWYRQTLGQGPEFLTYFQNEAQLEKSRLLSDRFSAERPKGSFSTLEIQRTEQGDSAMYLCASSPGLEETQYFGPGTRLLVL.

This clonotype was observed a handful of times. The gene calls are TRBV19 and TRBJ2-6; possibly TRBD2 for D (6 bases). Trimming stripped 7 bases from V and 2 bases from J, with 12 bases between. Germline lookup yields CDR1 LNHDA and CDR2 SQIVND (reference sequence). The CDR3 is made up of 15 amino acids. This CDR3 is CASMRWEAGANVLTF. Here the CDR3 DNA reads TGTGCCAGTATGAGATGGGAGGCTGGGGCCAACGTCCTGACTTTC.

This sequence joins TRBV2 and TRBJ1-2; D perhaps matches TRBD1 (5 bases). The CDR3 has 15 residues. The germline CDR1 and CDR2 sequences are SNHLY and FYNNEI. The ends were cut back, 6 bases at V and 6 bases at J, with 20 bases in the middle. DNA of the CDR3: TGTGCCAGCAGCTTATGGTCAGGGTCCGGCAATGGCTACACCTTC. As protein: CASSLWSGSGNGYTF.

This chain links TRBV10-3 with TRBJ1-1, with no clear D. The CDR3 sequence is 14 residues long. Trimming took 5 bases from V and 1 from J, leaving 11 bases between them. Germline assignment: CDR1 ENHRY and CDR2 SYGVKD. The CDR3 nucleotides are TGTGCCATCAGTCCGGGTCGGAAGAACACTGAAGCTTTCTTT. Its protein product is CAISPGRKNTEAFF.

CDR3 loop: CASSLAYSNEKLFF. CDR3 DNA: TGTGCCAGCAGCTTAGCCTACTCCAACGAAAAACTGTTTTTT. The V and J genes are TRBV7-9 and TRBJ1-4; D remains unclear. CDR1 and CDR2 from the germline V gene are SEHNR and FQNEAQ (reference sequence). The V end lost 0 bases, the J end lost 8 bases, and 10 bases lay between the germline ends. This CDR3 has 14 amino acids.

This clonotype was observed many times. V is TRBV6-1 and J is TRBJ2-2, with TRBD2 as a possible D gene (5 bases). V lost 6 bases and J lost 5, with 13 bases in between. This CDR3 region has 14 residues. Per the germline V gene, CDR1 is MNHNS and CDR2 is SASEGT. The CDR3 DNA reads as TGTGCCAGCAGCGTGGGAGCCGAAACCGGGGAGCTGTTTTTT. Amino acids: CASSVGAETGELFF.

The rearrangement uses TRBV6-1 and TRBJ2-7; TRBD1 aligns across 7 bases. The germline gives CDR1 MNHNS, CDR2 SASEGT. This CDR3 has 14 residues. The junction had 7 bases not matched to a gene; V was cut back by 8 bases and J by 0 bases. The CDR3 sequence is CASAGTASSYEQYF. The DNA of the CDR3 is TGTGCCAGCGCCGGGACAGCGAGCTCCTACGAGCAGTACTTC.

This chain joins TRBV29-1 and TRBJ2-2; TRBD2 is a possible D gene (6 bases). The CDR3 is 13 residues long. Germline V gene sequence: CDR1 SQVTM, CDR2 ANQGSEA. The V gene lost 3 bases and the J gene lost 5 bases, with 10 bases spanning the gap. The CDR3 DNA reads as TGCAGCGTTGAGGGAGGAAGAACCGGGGAGCTGTTTTTT. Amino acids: CSVEGGRTGELFF.

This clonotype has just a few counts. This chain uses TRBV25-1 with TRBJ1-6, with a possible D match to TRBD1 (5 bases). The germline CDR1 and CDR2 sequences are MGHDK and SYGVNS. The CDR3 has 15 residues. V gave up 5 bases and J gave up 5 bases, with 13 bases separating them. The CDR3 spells CASSYSSRDNSPLHF. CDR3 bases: TGTGCCAGCAGTTATAGCTCCAGGGATAATTCACCCCTCCACTTT.

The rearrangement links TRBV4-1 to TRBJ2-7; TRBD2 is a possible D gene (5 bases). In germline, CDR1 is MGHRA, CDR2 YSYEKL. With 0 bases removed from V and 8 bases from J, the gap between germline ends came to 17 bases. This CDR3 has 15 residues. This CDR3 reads CASSQEGSIRVKQYF. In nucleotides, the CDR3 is TGCGCCAGCAGCCAAGAAGGGAGTATTCGTGTGAAGCAGTACTTC.

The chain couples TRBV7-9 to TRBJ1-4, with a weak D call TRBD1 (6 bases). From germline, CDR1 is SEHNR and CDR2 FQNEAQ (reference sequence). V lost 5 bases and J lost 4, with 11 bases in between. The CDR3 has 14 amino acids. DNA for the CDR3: TGTGCCAGCAGCCCTCAGGGGATTAATGAAAAACTGTTTTTT. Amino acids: CASSPQGINEKLFF. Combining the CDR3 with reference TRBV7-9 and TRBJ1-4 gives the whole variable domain DTGVSQNPRHKITKRGQNVTFRCDPISEHNRLYWYRQTLGQGPEFLTYFQNEAQLEKSRLLSDRFSAERPKGSFSTLEIQRTEQGDSAMYLCASSPQGINEKLFFGSGTQLSVL.

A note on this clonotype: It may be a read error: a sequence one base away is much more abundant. CDR3 nucleotide sequence: TGTGCCAGCAGACCGATAGTGGGAGGGGAGACCCAGTACTTC. Residues: CASRPIVGGETQYF. The chain recombines TRBV7-2 with TRBJ2-5; TRBD2 aligns across 7 bases. CDR1 and CDR2 (germline): SGHTA, FQGNSA. This CDR3 contains 14 residues. Germline trimming cut 6 bases from V and 5 bases from J; bases unmatched to any gene: 9.

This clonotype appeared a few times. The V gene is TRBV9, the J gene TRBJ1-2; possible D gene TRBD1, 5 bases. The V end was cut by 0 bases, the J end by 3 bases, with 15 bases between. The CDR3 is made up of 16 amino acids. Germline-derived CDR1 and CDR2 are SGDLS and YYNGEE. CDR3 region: CASSVGTGASYYGYTF. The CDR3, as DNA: TGTGCCAGCAGCGTAGGTACAGGCGCATCTTACTATGGCTACACCTTC. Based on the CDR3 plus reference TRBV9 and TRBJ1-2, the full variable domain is DSGVTQTPKHLITATGQRVTLRCSPRSGDLSVYWYQQSLDQGLQFLIQYYNGEERAKGNILERFSAQQFPDLHSELNLSSLELGDSALYFCASSVGTGASYYGYTFGSGTRLTVV.

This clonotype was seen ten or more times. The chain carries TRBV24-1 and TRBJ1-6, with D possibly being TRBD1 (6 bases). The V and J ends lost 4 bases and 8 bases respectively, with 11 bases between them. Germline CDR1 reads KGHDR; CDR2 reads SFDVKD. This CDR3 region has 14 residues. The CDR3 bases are TGTGCCACCAGTGAAAGCTACAGGGATTCACCCCTCCACTTT. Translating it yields CATSESYRDSPLHF.

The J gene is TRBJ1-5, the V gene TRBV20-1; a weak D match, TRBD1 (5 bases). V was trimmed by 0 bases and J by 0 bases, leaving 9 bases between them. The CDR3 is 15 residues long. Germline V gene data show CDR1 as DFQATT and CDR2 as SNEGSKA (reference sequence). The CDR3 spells CSARDLTDSNQPQHF. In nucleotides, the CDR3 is TGCAGTGCTAGAGATCTGACAGATAGCAATCAGCCCCAGCATTTT.

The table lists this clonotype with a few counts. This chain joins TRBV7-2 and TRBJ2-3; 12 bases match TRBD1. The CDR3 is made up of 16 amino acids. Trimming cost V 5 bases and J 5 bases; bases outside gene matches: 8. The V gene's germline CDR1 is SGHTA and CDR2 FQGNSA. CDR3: CASSMQGQGARDTQYF. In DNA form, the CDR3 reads TGTGCCAGCAGCATGCAGGGACAGGGGGCAAGAGATACGCAGTATTTT.

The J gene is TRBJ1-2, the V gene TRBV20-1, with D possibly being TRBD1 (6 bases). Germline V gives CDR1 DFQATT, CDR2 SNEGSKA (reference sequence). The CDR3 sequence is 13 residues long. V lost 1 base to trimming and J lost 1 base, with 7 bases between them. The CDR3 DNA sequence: TGCAGTGCTAGAGTGGACAGTAACTATGGCTACACCTTC. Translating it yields CSARVDSNYGYTF.

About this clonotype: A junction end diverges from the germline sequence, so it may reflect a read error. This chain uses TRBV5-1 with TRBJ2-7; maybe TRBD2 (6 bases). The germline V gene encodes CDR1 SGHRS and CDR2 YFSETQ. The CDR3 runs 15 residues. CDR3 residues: CASSLAGLSNYEQYF. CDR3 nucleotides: TGTGCCAGCAGCTTGGCGGGACTGTCGAACTACGAGCAGTACTTC.

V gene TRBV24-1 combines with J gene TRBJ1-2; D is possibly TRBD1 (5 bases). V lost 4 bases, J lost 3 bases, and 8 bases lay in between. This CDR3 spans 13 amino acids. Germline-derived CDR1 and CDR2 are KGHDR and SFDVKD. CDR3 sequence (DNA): TGTGCCACCAGTGACAGGGTAGACTATGGCTACACCTTC. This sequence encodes CATSDRVDYGYTF.

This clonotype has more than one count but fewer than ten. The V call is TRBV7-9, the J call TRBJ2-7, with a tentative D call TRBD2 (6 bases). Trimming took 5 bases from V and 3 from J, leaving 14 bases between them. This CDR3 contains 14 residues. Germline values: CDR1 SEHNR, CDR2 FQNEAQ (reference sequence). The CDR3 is CASSQVAERYEQYF. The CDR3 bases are TGTGCCAGCAGCCAAGTAGCGGAGCGCTACGAGCAGTACTTC.